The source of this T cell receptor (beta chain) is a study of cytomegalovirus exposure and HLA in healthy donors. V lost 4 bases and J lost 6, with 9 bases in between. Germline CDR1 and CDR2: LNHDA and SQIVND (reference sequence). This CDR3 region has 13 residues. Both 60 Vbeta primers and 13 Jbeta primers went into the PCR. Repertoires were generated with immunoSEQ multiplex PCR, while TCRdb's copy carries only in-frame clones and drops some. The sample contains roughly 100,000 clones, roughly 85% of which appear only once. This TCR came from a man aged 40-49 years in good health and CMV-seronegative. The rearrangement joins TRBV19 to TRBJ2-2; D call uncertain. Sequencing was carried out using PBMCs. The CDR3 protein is CASSTSPPGELFF. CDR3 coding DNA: TGTGCCAGTAGTACCTCCCCTCCCGGGGAGCTGTTTTTT.